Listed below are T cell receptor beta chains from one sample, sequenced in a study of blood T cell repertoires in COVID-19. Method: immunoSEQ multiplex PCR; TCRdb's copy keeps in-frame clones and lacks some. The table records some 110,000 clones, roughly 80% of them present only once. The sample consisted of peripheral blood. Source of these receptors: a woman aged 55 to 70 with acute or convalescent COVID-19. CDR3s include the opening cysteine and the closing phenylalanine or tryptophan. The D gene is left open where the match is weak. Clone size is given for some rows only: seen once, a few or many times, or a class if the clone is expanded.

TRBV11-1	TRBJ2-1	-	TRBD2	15	TGTGCCAGCAGCTCCCTAGCGGGGGGGTACAATGAGCAGTTCTTC	CASSSLAGGYNEQFF
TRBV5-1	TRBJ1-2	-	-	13	TGCGCCAGCAGCTTGGCATATGAGGGTGGCTACACCTTC	CASSLAYEGGYTF
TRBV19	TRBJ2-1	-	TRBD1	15	TGTGCCAGTAGGAAAACAGGGGGAGCCTACAATGAGCAGTTCTTC	CASRKTGGAYNEQFF
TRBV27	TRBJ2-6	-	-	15	TGTGCCAGCAGTTTCCGGACAGCAGGGGCCAACGTCCTGACTTTC	CASSFRTAGANVLTF
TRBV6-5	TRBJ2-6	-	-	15	TGTGCCAGCAGTCTACAGGGTCGTGGGGCCAACGTCCTGACTTTC	CASSLQGRGANVLTF
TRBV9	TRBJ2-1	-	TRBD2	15	TGTGCCAGCAGCGTACTAGCGGGGGGAAACAATGAGCAGTTCTTC	CASSVLAGGNNEQFF
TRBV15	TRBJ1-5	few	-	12	TGTGCCACCAGCAGAGACGATCAGCCCCAGCATTTT	CATSRDDQPQHF
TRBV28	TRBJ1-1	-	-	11	TGTGCCAGCAGTTCACCAGTCGGGGCTTTCTTT	CASSSPVGAFF
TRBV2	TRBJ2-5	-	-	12	TGTGCCAGCATGGCCTACCAAGAGACCCAGTACTTC	CASMAYQETQYF
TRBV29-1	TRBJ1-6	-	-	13	TGCAGCGTTAGGAGGGTGGAAGGGTCACCCCTCCACTTT	CSVRRVEGSPLHF
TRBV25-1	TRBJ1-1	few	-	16	TGTGCCAGCAGTCCCCCCGGCGGGGGGAGGAGCACTGAAGCTTTCTTT	CASSPPGGGRSTEAFF
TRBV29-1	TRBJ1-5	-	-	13	TGCAGCGTTGAAGATACGAGGGGGCAGCCCCAGCATTTT	CSVEDTRGQPQHF
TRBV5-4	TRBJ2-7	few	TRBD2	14	TGTGCCAGCAGTTGGGACTACGGGATCGAAGAGCAGTACTTC	CASSWDYGIEEQYF
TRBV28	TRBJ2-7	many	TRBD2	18	TGTGCCAGCAGTTTCCTGGGACTAGCGGGAGAATCTATCTACGAGCAGTACTTC	CASSFLGLAGESIYEQYF
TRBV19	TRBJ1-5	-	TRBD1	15	TGTGCCAGTAGTATCACATCAGGGGGTTTACAGCCCCAGCATTTT	CASSITSGGLQPQHF
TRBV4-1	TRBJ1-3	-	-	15	TGCGCCAGCAGCCAAGATTGGGCTACTGGAAACACCATATATTTT	CASSQDWATGNTIYF
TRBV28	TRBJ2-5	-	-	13	TGTGCCAGCAGGCCGCCCGCGGTGGAGACCCAGTACTTC	CASRPPAVETQYF
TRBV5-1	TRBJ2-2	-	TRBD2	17	TGCGCCAGCAGCCTTGGACTAGCGGGAGTTTCGACCGGGGAGCTGTTTTTT	CASSLGLAGVSTGELFF
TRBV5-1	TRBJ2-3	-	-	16	TGCGCCAGCAGCTTGGGGGTGACAGCTAGCACAGATACGCAGTATTTT	CASSLGVTASTDTQYF
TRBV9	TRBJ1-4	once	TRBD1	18	TGTGCCAGCAGCGTAAACCCCCAGGGGGCCCAGAGCCTGGAAAAACTGTTTTTT	CASSVNPQGAQSLEKLFF
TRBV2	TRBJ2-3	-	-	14	TGTGCCAGTAGGATATCACGTGACAGGCCCCGGGCGTATTTT	CASRISRDRPRAYF
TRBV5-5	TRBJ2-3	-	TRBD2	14	TGTGCCAGCAGAGCCGGACTAGTTGCTGATACGCAGTATTTT	CASRAGLVADTQYF
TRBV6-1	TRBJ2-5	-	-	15	TGTGCCAGCAGTGAAGCAGGGGGCGCGGGGGAGACCCAGTACTTC	CASSEAGGAGETQYF
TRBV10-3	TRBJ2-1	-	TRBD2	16	TGTGCCATCAGGAGTACCAATCCCCTTGGGGGGGATGAGCAGTTCTTC	CAIRSTNPLGGDEQFF
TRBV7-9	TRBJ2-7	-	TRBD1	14	TGTGCCAGCAGCCCGTACACAGGGGAGACCGAGCAGTACTTC	CASSPYTGETEQYF
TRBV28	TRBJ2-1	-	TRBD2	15	TGTGCCAGCAGTTTAAGGGCGGGAGGCCGGAATGAGCAGTTCTTC	CASSLRAGGRNEQFF
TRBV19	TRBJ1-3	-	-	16	TGTGCCAGTAGTATTCTCTCTTCAGGGTCCGGAAACACCATATATTTT	CASSILSSGSGNTIYF
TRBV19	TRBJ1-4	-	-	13	TGTGCCAGTACCGCGGAATGGAATGAAAAACTGTTTTTT	CASTAEWNEKLFF
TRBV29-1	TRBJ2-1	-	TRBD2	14	TGCAGCGGGGTGAGCGGGGGGAGATACAATGAGCAGTTCTTC	CSGVSGGRYNEQFF
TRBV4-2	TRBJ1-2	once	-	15	TGTGCCAGCAGCCAAGAATATGACGGAGACTATGGCTACACCTTC	CASSQEYDGDYGYTF